One sample yielded the 15 T cell receptor beta chains listed below, sequenced in a study of response to subunit inactivated influenza vaccine. TCRdb called the RT-PCR reads again in MiXCR, with one record for every CDR3 protein. Of about 300,000 distinct CDR3 sequences detected, 20% to 25% appear once; the ten largest clones hold 10%. The material sequenced was PBMCs from blood, taken approximately 20 months after vaccination. These receptor sequences come from a man in his fifties or sixties who received an inactivated influenza vaccine.

The chain carries TRBV9 and TRBJ1-2, with TRBD1 matching 9 bases. V was pared by 4 bases and J by 4 bases, with 8 bases of the junction left unmatched. The CDR3 totals 15 residues. Germline-derived CDR1 and CDR2 are SGDLS and YYNGEE. For the CDR3, the DNA is TGTGCCAGCAGCAAAAGCCGGGACAGGGTCTATGGCTACACCTTC. It specifies CASSKSRDRVYGYTF. The full variable domain, its missing parts supplied by reference TRBV9 and TRBJ1-2, is DSGVTQTPKHLITATGQRVTLRCSPRSGDLSVYWYQQSLDQGLQFLIQYYNGEERAKGNILERFSAQQFPDLHSELNLSSLELGDSALYFCASSKSRDRVYGYTFGSGTRLTVV.

This chain links TRBV20-1 with TRBJ1-2; D gene ambiguous. The CDR3 has 13 amino acids. The germline V gene has CDR1 DFQATT and CDR2 SNEGSKA (reference sequence). V was shortened by 6 bases and J by 4 bases, with 15 bases between the two germline ends. CDR3 sequence: CSATAQPSYGYTF. The DNA of the CDR3 is TGCAGTGCAACGGCGCAGCCCAGCTATGGCTACACCTTC.

The rearrangement uses TRBV29-1 and TRBJ2-1; D is uncertain. Trimming stripped 3 bases from V and 0 bases from J, with 6 bases between. This CDR3 is 13 amino acids long. The germline V gene has CDR1 SQVTM and CDR2 ANQGSEA. The CDR3 is CSVEKSSYNEQFF. The CDR3 nucleotides are TGCAGCGTTGAGAAGAGCTCCTACAATGAGCAGTTCTTC.

This clonotype was recorded a few times. The gene calls are TRBV20-1 and TRBJ2-1; tentatively, D is TRBD2 (5 bases). CDR1 and CDR2 from the germline V gene are DFQATT and SNEGSKA (reference sequence). The V and J ends lost 0 bases and 7 bases respectively, with 10 bases between them. CDR3 length: 13 amino acids. CDR3 in DNA: TGCAGTGCTAGAGAAGGCGGGTTAAATGAGCAGTTCTTC. Translating gives CSAREGGLNEQFF.

This clonotype was observed once. The rearrangement joins TRBV3-1 to TRBJ2-5; TRBD1 matches at 9 bases. Germline CDR1 and CDR2: LGHDT and YNNKEL (reference sequence). V shed 3 bases and J 5 bases; nucleotides not matched to a gene: 7. The CDR3 extends over 15 amino acids. CDR3 amino acids: CASSQGTGRVETQYF. Here the CDR3 DNA reads TGTGCCAGCAGCCAGGGGACAGGGAGGGTGGAGACCCAGTACTTC.

This clonotype was counted many times. V gene TRBV4-1 combines with J gene TRBJ1-2, with 7 bases matching TRBD1. Trimming at V came to 2 bases and at J to 4 bases, leaving 7 bases not matched to a gene. Germline V gives CDR1 MGHRA, CDR2 YSYEKL. The CDR3 consists of 15 residues. CDR3 protein: CASSQISRDSYGYTF. The CDR3, as DNA: TGCGCCAGCAGCCAAATTTCCCGGGACAGCTATGGCTACACCTTC.

This clonotype was recorded a few times. The J gene is TRBJ1-1, the V gene TRBV7-9; D not resolved. Looked up from germline, CDR1 is SEHNR and CDR2 is FQNEAQ (reference sequence). V was shortened by 5 bases and J by 1 base, with 14 bases between the two germline ends. The length of the CDR3 is 15 residues. The CDR3 nucleotides read TGTGCCAGCAGCCCTATCGGATTATCGAACACTGAAGCTTTCTTT. Its translation: CASSPIGLSNTEAFF.

This clonotype was found a few times. The chain links TRBV6-1 to TRBJ1-5, with TRBD1 matching 8 bases. The CDR3 has 16 amino acids. CDR1 is MNHNS, CDR2 SASEGT, per germline. J gave up 4 bases and V 5 bases, and 10 bases lay outside the gene matches. CDR3 residues: CASSPPARTGNQPQHF. The DNA for the CDR3 is TGTGCCAGCAGTCCCCCGGCCCGGACAGGGAATCAGCCCCAGCATTTT.

This clonotype has just a few counts. The chain uses TRBV10-2 and TRBJ2-2, with 7 bases aligning to TRBD1. The J segment lost 7 bases and the V segment lost 2 bases, leaving 4 bases of the junction unmatched. The CDR3 spans 14 residues. CDR1 and CDR2 from the germline V gene are WSHSY and SAAADI. The CDR3 DNA follows: TGCGCCAGCAGTGAGCCGACAGGGCACGGGGAGCTGTTTTTT. This translates into CASSEPTGHGELFF.

Only a few counts were recorded for this clonotype. V and J are TRBV27 and TRBJ1-2, with TRBD1 matching over 10 bases. There are 15 residues in the CDR3. Unmatched junction bases numbered 3, after V lost 4 bases and J lost 1 base. CDR1 is MNHEY and CDR2 is SMNVEV in the germline V gene (reference sequence). CDR3 sequence: CASSYGQGDNYGYTF. CDR3 in DNA: TGTGCCAGCAGTTACGGACAGGGGGATAACTATGGCTACACCTTC.

The chain joins TRBV5-1 to TRBJ1-3; D not certain. Trimming cost V 5 bases and J 0 bases, with 12 bases left between them. The germline gives CDR1 SGHRS, CDR2 YFSETQ. The CDR3 contains 15 residues. As DNA, the CDR3 is TGCGCCAGCAGGGAGGACGGGAGCTCTGGAAACACCATATATTTT. Translating gives CASREDGSSGNTIYF.

This clonotype came up a few times. The chain uses TRBV9 and TRBJ2-3; 9 nucleotides match TRBD2. The ends lost 4 bases at V and 4 bases at J; junction bases unmatched: 10. CDR1 and CDR2 from the germline V gene are SGDLS and YYNGEE. The CDR3 runs 16 residues. CDR3 protein: CASSHKRAGGPDTQYF. The CDR3 DNA is TGTGCCAGCAGCCACAAAAGGGCGGGAGGGCCAGATACGCAGTATTTT.

The V and J genes are TRBV3-1 and TRBJ2-1; D ambiguous. The CDR3 totals 16 residues. Germline V lookup: CDR1 LGHDT, CDR2 YNNKEL (reference sequence). Trimming cost V 1 base and J 0 bases, with 10 bases left between them. CDR3 nucleotides: TGTGCCAGCAGCCAAGTTCCTCGGTACTCCTACAATGAGCAGTTCTTC. This codes for CASSQVPRYSYNEQFF.

This chain joins TRBV7-2 and TRBJ2-7, with 8 bases matching TRBD2. The germline CDR1 and CDR2 sequences are SGHTA and FQGNSA. V lost 5 bases, J lost 4 bases, and 7 bases stayed unmatched. This CDR3 has 14 residues. The CDR3 DNA reads as TGTGCCAGCAGCAGCACCGGGGGGGTATACGAGCAGTACTTC. Encoded protein: CASSSTGGVYEQYF.

The chain joins TRBV20-1 to TRBJ1-1; 9 bases are a match to TRBD1. Germline lookup yields CDR1 DFQATT and CDR2 SNEGSKA (reference sequence). Trimming removed 3 bases from V and 5 bases from J; junction bases left unmatched: 7. The CDR3 is 14 amino acids. The CDR3: CSARDRGGWTEAFF. Here the CDR3 DNA reads TGCAGTGCTAGGGACAGGGGCGGGTGGACTGAAGCTTTCTTT.